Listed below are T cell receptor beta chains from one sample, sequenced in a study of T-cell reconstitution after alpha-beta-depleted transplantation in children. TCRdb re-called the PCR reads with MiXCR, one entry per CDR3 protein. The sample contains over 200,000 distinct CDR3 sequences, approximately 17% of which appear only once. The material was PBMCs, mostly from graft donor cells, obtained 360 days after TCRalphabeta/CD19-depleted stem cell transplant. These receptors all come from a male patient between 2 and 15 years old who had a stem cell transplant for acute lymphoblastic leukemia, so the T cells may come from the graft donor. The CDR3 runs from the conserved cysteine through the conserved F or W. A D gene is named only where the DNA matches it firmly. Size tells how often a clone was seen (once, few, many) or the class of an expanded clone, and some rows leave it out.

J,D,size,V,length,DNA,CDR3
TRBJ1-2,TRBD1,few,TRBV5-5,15,TGTGCCAGCAGCTTCTTAAGAGGACAGGGCTCTGGCTACACCTTC,CASSFLRGQGSGYTF
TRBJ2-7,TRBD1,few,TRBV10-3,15,TGTGCCATCAAAGTGGGGGACAGTCCCTCCTACGAGCAGTACTTC,CAIKVGDSPSYEQYF
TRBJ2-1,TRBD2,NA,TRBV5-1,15,TGCGCCAGCAGCTTGGTAGCGGGAGCAGGCAATGAGCAGTTCTTC,CASSLVAGAGNEQFF
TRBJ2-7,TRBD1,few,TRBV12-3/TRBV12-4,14,TGTGCCAGCAGGGCCAGGGGGCACGGGTACGAGCAGTACTTC,CASRARGHGYEQYF
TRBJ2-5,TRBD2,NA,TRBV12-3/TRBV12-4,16,TGTGCCAGCAGTTTAACAGCGGGGGGCCCCCAAGAGACCCAGTACTTC,CASSLTAGGPQETQYF
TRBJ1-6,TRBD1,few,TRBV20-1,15,TGCAGTGCTAGAGATCGCAGGGGGCATAATTCACCCCTCCACTTT,CSARDRRGHNSPLHF
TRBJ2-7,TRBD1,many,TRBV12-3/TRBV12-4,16,TGTGCCAGCAGTCTCTTAGGGGGGACAGGGGCCTACGAGCAGTACTTC,CASSLLGGTGAYEQYF
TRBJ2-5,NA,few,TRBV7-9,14,TGTGCCAGCAGCTTAGTGATAGAGGGTGAGACCCAGTACTTC,CASSLVIEGETQYF
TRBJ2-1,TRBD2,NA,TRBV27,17,TGTGCCAGCAGTTTCGGCCGGGGGTTAGCGGGGGAGAATGAGCAGTTCTTC,CASSFGRGLAGENEQFF
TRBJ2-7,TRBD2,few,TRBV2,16,TGTGCCAGCAGTGAACCCCTAGCGGGACAATCCTACGAGCAGTACTTC,CASSEPLAGQSYEQYF
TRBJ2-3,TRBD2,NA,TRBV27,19,TGTGCCAGCAGTTTTGTCCATCCAAAGACTAGCACACCCACAGATACGCAGTATTTT,CASSFVHPKTSTPTDTQYF
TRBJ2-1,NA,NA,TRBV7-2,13,TGTGCCAGCAGCTTAAGTATGGCGCAGGGGGGGTTCTTC,CASSLSMAQGGFF
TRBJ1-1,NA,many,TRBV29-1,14,TGCAGCGTTGATCGTTTAGGAGAGGGTACTGAAGCTTTCTTT,CSVDRLGEGTEAFF
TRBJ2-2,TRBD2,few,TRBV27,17,TGTGCCAGCAGTTTTACCTCTAGCGGGATAGCCACCGGGGAGCTGTTTTTT,CASSFTSSGIATGELFF
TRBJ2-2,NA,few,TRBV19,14,TGTGCCAGTAGTTGGGGCATTAACACCGGGGAGCTGTTTTTT,CASSWGINTGELFF
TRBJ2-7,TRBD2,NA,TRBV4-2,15,TGTGCCAGCAGCCAGGATCGGGGAGGGTCCTACGAGCAGTACTTC,CASSQDRGGSYEQYF
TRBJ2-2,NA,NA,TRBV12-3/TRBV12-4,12,TGTGCCAGCACGAGCAACACCGGGGAGCTGTTTTTT,CASTSNTGELFF
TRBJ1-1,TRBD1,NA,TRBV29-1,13,TGCAGCGTTGGGGGACAGTTGAACACTGAAGCTTTCTTT,CSVGGQLNTEAFF
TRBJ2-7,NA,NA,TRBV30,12,TGTGCCTGGAGTGTACTGGATATGGAGCAGTACTTC,CAWSVLDMEQYF
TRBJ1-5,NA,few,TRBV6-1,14,TGTGCCAGCAGTGAAAGAGGGGCGACTCAGCCCCAGCATTTT,CASSERGATQPQHF
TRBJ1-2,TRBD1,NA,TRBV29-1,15,TGCAGCGTCGACACACGACAGGGGCATAACTATGGCTACACCTTC,CSVDTRQGHNYGYTF
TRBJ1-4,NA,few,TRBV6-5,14,TGTGCCAGCAGTTACTCGAGTCAGTCAGGAAAACTGTTTTTT,CASSYSSQSGKLFF
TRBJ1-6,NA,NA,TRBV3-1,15,TGTGCCAGCAGCCAACACAGCTTGGGACTGTCACCCCTCCACTTT,CASSQHSLGLSPLHF
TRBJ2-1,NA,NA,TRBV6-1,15,TGTGCCAGCAGTGTCGTCCAGGGAACCTACAATGAGCAGTTCTTC,CASSVVQGTYNEQFF
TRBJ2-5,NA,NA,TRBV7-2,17,TGTGCCAGCGTGCCTTTTGGGGGGGGGCCGATTGAAGAGACCCAGTACTTC,CASVPFGGGPIEETQYF
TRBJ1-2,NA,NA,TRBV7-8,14,TGTGCCAGCAGCCCAATGGGGGGGTCGAGTGGCTACACCTTC,CASSPMGGSSGYTF
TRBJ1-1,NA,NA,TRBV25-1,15,TGTGCCAGCAGTATCGGAACAGGGTTCGGAAGGGGGGCTTTCTTT,CASSIGTGFGRGAFF
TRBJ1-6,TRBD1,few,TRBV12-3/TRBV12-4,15,TGTGCCAGCAGTTTGGCACAGGGGGAAAATTCACCCCTCCACTTT,CASSLAQGENSPLHF
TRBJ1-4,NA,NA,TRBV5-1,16,TGCGCCAGCAGCTTGGAAAGGTTTGCAACTAATGAAAAACTGTTTTTT,CASSLERFATNEKLFF
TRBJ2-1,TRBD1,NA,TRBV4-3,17,TGCGCCAGCAGCCAAGATCCAGGGGGCCTCTCCTACAATGAGCAGTTCTTC,CASSQDPGGLSYNEQFF
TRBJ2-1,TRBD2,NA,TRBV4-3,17,TGCGCCAGCAGCCAAGATTTCGAGACTAGCGGACTCAATGAGCAGTTCTTC,CASSQDFETSGLNEQFF
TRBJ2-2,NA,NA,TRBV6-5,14,TGTGCCAGCAGTTACGGGGGTACTAACGGGGAGCTGTTTTTT,CASSYGGTNGELFF
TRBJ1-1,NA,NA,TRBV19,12,TGTGCCAGTAGTATAAGAGGCACTGAAGCTTTCTTT,CASSIRGTEAFF
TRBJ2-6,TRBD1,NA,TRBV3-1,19,TGTGCCAGCTGTTTCCCCAAATCAGCAGGGGGCGCTAATACCAACGTCCTGACTTTC,CASCFPKSAGGANTNVLTF
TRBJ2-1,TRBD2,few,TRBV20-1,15,TGCAGTGCTAGTACCGCGGGGGGACCCTACAATGAGCAGTTCTTC,CSASTAGGPYNEQFF